The clone carrying this T cell receptor (beta chain) was counted between two and nine times. Its antigen is still unknown. This sample stems from a study of T-cell memory formation after mild COVID-19. General study results and limits: CD8+ contracting clones occupied EMRA, while CD4+ ones occupied mainly CM and EM.

The CDR3 spans 16 residues. Trimming took off 6 bases at V and 6 bases at J, with 21 bases between the two ends. Each CDR3 protein is one row after TCRdb ran MiXCR on the 5' RACE reads. The data contain 250,000 to 350,000 distinct CDR3 sequences, approximately 14% of them seen just once; the ten biggest clones take up under 25%. This chain uses TRBV12-3 or TRBV12-4 with TRBJ2-1; D unclear. The sample was PBMCs or a T cell subset sorted from them (not recorded which). The TCR originated in a man younger than 35 who had mild COVID-19 (a few samples of this study predate the infection). Cell type and time point are not known. The DNA for the CDR3 is TGTGCCAGCAGGTTCATTGACGGCGCCCGACGCAATGAGCAGTTCTTC. Protein sequence: CASRFIDGARRNEQFF.